This T cell receptor beta chain is drawn from a study of blood T cell repertoires in COVID-19. Germline CDR1 MNHNY, CDR2 SVGAGI (reference sequence). Trimming removed 6 bases at V and 5 bases at J, with 13 bases between. This CDR3 is built from 14 residues. Repertoires were generated with immunoSEQ multiplex PCR, while TCRdb's copy carries only in-frame clones and drops some. The data show about 54,000 clones, less than 90% seen once. The sequence was obtained from a human donor in a cohort sampled during active COVID-19. The chain carries TRBV6-6 and TRBJ1-4; TRBD1 might be the D (5 bases). Sequenced: peripheral blood. CDR3 nucleotides: TGTGCCAGCAGCAACCGGGGGGTGAATGAAAAACTGTTTTTT. Encoded protein: CASSNRGVNEKLFF.